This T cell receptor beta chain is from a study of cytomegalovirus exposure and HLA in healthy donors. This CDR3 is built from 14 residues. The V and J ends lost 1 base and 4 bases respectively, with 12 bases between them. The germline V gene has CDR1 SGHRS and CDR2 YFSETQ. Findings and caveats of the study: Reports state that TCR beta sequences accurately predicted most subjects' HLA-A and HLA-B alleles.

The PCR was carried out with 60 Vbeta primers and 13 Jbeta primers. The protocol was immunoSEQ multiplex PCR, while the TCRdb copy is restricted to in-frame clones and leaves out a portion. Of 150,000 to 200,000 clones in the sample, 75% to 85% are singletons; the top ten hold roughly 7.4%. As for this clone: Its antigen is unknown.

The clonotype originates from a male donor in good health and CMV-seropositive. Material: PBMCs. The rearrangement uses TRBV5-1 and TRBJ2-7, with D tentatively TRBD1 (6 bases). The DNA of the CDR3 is TGCGCCAGCAGCTTGTCAGGGGAAGGGTACGAGCAGTACTTC. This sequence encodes CASSLSGEGYEQYF. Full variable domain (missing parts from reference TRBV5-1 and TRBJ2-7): KAGVTQTPRYLIKTRGQQVTLSCSPISGHRSVSWYQQTPGQGLQFLFEYFSETQRNKGNFPGRFSGRQFSNSRSEMNVSTLELGDSALYLCASSLSGEGYEQYFGPGTRLTVT.